This T cell receptor (beta chain) was identified in a study of control samples from healthy donors and cancer patients. Clones were read by immunoSEQ multiplex PCR, and TCRdb kept only the in-frame ones, dropping some. The data hold approximately 160,000 clones, with 94% observed a single time. This clone was detected a few times. This CDR3 has 17 amino acids. Germline lookup yields CDR1 MNHNY and CDR2 SVGAGI (reference sequence). V dropped 5 bases and J dropped 5; count of bases not matched to a gene: 11. The genes are TRBV6-6 and TRBJ1-6, with 8 bases matching TRBD1. The sequence came from a woman aged 18-29 years in good health. The sequencing input was blood. CDR3 nucleotide sequence: TGTGCCAGCAGTCGGGACAGGAGAGCTTGGAATAATTCACCCCTCCACTTT. Encoded protein: CASSRDRRAWNNSPLHF.